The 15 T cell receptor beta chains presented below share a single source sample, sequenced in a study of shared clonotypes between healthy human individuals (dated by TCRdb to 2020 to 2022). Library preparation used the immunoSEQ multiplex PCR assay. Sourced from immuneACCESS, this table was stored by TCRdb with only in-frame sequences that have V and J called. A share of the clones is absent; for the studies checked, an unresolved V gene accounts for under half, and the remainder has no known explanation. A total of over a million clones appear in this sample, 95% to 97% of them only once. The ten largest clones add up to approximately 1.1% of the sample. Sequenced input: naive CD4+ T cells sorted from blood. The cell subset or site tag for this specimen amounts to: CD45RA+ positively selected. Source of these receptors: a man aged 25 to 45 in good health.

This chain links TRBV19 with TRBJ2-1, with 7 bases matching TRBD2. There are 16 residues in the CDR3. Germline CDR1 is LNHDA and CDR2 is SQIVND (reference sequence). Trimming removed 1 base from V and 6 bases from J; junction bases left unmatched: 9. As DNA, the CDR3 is TGTGCCAGTAGTATAGGAGAGGGAGGGCCCGGCAATGAGCAGTTCTTC. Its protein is CASSIGEGGPGNEQFF.

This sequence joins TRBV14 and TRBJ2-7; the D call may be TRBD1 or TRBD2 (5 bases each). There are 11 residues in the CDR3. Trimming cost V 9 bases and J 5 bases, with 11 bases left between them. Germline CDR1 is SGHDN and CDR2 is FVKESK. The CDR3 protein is CARARGNEQYF. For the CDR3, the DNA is TGTGCCAGGGCGAGGGGTAACGAGCAGTACTTC.

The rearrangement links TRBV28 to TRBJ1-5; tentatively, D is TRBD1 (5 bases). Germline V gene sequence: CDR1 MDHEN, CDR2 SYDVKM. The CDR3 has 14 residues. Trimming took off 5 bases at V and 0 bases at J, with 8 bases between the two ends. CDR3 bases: TGTGCCAGCAGTCAGGACAATAGCAATCAGCCCCAGCATTTT. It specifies CASSQDNSNQPQHF.

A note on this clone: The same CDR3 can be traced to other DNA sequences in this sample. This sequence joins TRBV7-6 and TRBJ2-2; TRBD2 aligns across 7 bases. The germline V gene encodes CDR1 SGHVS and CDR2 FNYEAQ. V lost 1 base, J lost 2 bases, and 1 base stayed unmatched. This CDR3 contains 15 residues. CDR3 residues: CASSLGTRNTGELFF. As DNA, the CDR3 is TGTGCCAGCAGCTTAGGGACTAGAAACACCGGGGAGCTGTTTTTT.

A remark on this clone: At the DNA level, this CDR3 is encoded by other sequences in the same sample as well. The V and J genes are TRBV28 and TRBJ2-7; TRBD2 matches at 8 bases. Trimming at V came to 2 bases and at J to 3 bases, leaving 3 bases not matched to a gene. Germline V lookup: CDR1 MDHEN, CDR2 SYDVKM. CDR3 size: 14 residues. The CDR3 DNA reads TGTGCCAGCAGTTTAAGTGGGACTAGCTACGAGCAGTACTTC. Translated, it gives CASSLSGTSYEQYF.

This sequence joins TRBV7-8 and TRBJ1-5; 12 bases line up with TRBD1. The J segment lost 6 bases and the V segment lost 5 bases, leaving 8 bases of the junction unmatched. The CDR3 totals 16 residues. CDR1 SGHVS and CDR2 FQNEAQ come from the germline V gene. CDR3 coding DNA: TGTGCCAGCAGCGGGGGGGACAGGGGGCGAGGTCAGCCCCAGCATTTT. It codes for CASSGGDRGRGQPQHF.

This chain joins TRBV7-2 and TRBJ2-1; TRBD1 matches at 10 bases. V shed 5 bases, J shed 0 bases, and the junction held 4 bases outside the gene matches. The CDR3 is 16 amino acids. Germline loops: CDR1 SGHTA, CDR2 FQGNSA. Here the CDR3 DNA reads TGTGCCAGCAGCCTAAGGACAGGGGGCTCCTACAATGAGCAGTTCTTC. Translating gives CASSLRTGGSYNEQFF.

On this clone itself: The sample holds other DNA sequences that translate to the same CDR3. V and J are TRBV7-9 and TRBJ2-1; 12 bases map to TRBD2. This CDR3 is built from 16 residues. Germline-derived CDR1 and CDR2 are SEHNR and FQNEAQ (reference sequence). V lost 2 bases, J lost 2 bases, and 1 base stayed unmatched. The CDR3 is CASSLPSGRAYNEQFF. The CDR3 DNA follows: TGTGCCAGCAGCTTACCTAGCGGGAGGGCCTACAATGAGCAGTTCTTC.

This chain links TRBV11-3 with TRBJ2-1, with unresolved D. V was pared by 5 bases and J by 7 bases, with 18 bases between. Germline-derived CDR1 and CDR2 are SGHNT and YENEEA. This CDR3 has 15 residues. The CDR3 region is CASSPSVTPWNEQFF. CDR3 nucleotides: TGTGCCAGCAGCCCAAGCGTTACCCCGTGGAATGAGCAGTTCTTC.

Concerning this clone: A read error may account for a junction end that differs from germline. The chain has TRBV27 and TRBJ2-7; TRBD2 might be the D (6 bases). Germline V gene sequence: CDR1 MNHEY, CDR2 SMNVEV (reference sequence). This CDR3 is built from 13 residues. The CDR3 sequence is CASRGSGSHEQYF. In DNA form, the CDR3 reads TGTGCCAGCAGGGGTAGCGGCTCCCACGAGCAGTACTTC.

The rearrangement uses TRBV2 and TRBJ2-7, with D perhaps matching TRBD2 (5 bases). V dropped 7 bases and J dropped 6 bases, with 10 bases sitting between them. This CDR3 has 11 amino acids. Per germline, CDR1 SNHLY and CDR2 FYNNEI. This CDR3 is CASMLGAEQYF. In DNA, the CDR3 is TGTGCCAGCATGCTGGGAGCCGAGCAGTACTTC.

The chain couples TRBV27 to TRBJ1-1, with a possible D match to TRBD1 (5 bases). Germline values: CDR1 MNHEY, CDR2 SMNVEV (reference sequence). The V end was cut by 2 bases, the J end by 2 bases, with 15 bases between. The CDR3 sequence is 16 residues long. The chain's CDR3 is CASSLRQLGGNTEAFF. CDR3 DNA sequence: TGTGCCAGCAGTTTAAGGCAGCTGGGGGGAAACACTGAAGCTTTCTTT.

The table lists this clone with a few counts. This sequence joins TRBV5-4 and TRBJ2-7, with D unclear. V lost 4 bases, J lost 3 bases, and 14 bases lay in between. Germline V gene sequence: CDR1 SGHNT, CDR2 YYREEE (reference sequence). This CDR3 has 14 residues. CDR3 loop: CASSALTAGYEQYF. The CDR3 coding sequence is TGTGCCAGCAGCGCCCTTACCGCTGGCTACGAGCAGTACTTC.

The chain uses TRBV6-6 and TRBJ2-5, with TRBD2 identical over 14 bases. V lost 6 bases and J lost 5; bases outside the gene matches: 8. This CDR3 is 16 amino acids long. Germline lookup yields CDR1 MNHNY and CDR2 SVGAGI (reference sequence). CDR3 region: CASRVPGLAGAETQYF. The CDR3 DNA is TGTGCCAGCAGGGTTCCGGGACTAGCGGGAGCGGAGACCCAGTACTTC.

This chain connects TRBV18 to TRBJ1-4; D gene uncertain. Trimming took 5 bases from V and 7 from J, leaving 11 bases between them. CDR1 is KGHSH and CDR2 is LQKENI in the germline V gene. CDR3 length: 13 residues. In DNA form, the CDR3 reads TGTGCCAGCTCAGCAAAAGAAACTGAAAAACTGTTTTTT. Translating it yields CASSAKETEKLFF.